This T cell receptor beta chain originates from a study of cytomegalovirus exposure and HLA in healthy donors (dated by TCRdb to about 2017). Study-level background: According to a later analysis, one platform produced both the roughly 120 validation repertoires and the approximately 660 repertoires of the first cohort. The aim of the study was to test whether cataloging public T cell receptors could identify signatures of past pathogen exposure. High-throughput TCR immunosequencing, statistical association of individual TCRs with disease status, and machine learning were combined to predict cytomegalovirus infection status. Besides the first cohort of roughly 640 subjects, a separate validation cohort made up of over 100 different subjects was used.

The donors were included in the validation cohort of over a hundred subjects, a group kept apart from the approximately 650-subject first cohort. The library was produced with the immunoSEQ multiplex PCR assay. The study's processing was this. A statistical classification framework was built for diagnosing cytomegalovirus status from the catalog of TCR beta chain sequences. TCRdb took this table from immuneACCESS and kept in-frame rearrangements with V and J called. Such tables lack part of the clones; where checked against another copy, unresolved V genes explain under half of the gap, and the rest is unexplained. V and J calls and clone size are given by that table; D and trimming were obtained from the DNA. The sample table records under 250,000 clones; around 87% of these occur just once. 2% to 2.5% of the sample is taken by the ten largest. Broad study findings and their caveats: Most TCR sequences were seen in very few donors, while some public TCRs were found in many individuals. A later analysis lacked HLA typing for the validation cohort, so it scored co-occurrence in that cohort across all 130 or so repertoires. In vitro tests confirmed that a few of the cytomegalovirus-associated TCR beta chains recognize cytomegalovirus antigens. The study gave a list of about 160 TCR beta chains associated with cytomegalovirus. According to the authors, the approach could potentially be generalized to other disease states and immunological phenotypes. In both the original and validation cohorts, the classifier was reported to diagnose cytomegalovirus status with high specificity and sensitivity. A later analysis found that TCRs clustered in the first cohort also tended to co-occur in the approximately 120 validation repertoires, with approximately 94% of cluster scores above 0.

In the case of this clone: There is no known antigen for this receptor. Base qualities are not at hand, and no much larger clone is one base apart.

The CDR3 covers 15 residues, taking in both the cysteine and the phenylalanine. Only CDR3 DNA remains: 45 bases, in frame from the first base. V is clipped by 3 bases and J by 1 base, and the sequence between their germline boundaries is 11 bases long. The germline V gene encodes CDR1 SGDLS and CDR2 YYNGEE. Recombination connected TRBV9 to TRBJ1-5, with the D gene uncertain. The specimen was PBMCs. The TCR was taken from a woman aged 18-29 years in good health and CMV-seropositive. The bases are TGTGCCAGCAGCGCGGCGGGCCTCAGCAATCAGCCCCAGCATTTT. It is translated as CASSAAGLSNQPQHF.